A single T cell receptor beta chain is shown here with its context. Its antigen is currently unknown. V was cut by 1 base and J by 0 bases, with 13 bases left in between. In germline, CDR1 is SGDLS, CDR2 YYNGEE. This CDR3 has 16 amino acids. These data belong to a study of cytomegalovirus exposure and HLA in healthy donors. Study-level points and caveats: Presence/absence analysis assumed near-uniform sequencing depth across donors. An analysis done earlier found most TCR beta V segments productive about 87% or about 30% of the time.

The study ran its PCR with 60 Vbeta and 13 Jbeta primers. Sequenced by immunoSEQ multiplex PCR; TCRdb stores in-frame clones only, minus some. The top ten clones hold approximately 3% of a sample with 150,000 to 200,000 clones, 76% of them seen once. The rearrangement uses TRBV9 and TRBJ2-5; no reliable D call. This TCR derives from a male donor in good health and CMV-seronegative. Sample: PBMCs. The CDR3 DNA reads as TGTGCCAGCAGCGTACGCGCTGATTTTAACCAAGAGACCCAGTACTTC. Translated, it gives CASSVRADFNQETQYF.